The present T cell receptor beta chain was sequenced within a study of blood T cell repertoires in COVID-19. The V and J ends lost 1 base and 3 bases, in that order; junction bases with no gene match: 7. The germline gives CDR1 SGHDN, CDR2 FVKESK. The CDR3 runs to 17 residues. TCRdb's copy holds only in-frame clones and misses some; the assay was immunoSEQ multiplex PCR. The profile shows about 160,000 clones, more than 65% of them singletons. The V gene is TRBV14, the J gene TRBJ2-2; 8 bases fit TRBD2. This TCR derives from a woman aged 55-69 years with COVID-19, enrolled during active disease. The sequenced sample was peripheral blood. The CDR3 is CASSQVYGRADTGELFF. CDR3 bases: TGTGCCAGCAGCCAAGTGTACGGGAGGGCCGACACCGGGGAGCTGTTTTTT.